The 4 T cell receptor beta chains given below trace back to one sample, sequenced in a study of blood T cell repertoires in COVID-19. The protocol was immunoSEQ multiplex PCR, while the TCRdb copy is restricted to in-frame clones and leaves out a portion. The sample has roughly 500,000 clones; 80% to 90% are singletons. The sample consisted of PBMCs or T cells enriched from blood (not recorded which). Receptor source: a woman aged 55-70 years who had recovered from COVID-19.

This clone was observed once. The chain uses TRBV6-2 or TRBV6-3 and TRBJ1-5, with 8 bases aligning to TRBD1. V gave up 4 bases and J gave up 1 base; unmatched junction bases: 9. The CDR3 extends over 17 amino acids. Germline CDR1 is MNHEY and CDR2 is SVGEGT. The CDR3 reads CASSWTGTRGSNQPQHF. DNA for the CDR3: TGTGCCAGCAGTTGGACAGGGACCCGTGGGAGCAATCAGCCCCAGCATTTT.

The V call is TRBV30, the J call TRBJ1-6; TRBD1 aligns across 9 bases. V shed 1 base and J 9 bases; nucleotides not matched to a gene: 7. CDR1 GTSNPN and CDR2 SVGIG come from the germline V gene (reference sequence). CDR3 length: 15 amino acids. The CDR3 DNA is TGTGCCTGGAGTGGTCGGGACAGGGCGACTTCACCCCTCCACTTT. Amino acids: CAWSGRDRATSPLHF.

This sequence joins TRBV2 and TRBJ1-1; D gene ambiguous. Germline CDR1 reads SNHLY; CDR2 reads FYNNEI. V was pared by 6 bases and J by 5 bases, with 10 bases between. The CDR3 covers 12 residues. CDR3 protein: CASRLTRTEAFF. The CDR3 DNA reads TGTGCCAGCAGGTTGACGAGGACTGAAGCTTTCTTT. Complete variable domain (other parts from reference TRBV2 and TRBJ1-1): EPEVTQTPSHQVTQMGQEVILRCVPISNHLYFYWYRQILGQKVEFLVSFYNNEISEKSEIFDDQFSVERPDGSNFTLKIRSTKLEDSAMYFCASRLTRTEAFFGQGTRLTVV.

The chain has TRBV19 and TRBJ2-5, with D possibly being TRBD2 (6 bases). In germline, CDR1 is LNHDA, CDR2 SQIVND (reference sequence). V shed 7 bases and J shed 5 bases, with 14 bases lying between them. This CDR3 has 13 residues. CDR3 residues: CASNGGGGETQYF. As DNA, the CDR3 is TGTGCCAGTAACGGGGGAGGAGGGGAGACCCAGTACTTC. Together with reference TRBV19 and TRBJ2-5, the CDR3 gives the full variable domain: DGGITQSPKYLFRKEGQNVTLSCEQNLNHDAMYWYRQDPGQGLRLIYYSQIVNDFQKGDIAEGYSVSREKKESFPLTVTSAQKNPTAFYLCASNGGGGETQYFGPGTRLLVL.